This paragraph covers one TCR beta chain sequence. The sample is drawn from a study of blood T cell repertoires in COVID-19. Assay used: immunoSEQ multiplex PCR; TCRdb lists only in-frame clones, some missing. Of more than 200,000 clones listed, approximately 79% are singletons. Germline V CDR1 and CDR2: ENHRY, SYGVKD. CDR3 length equals 14 residues. With V trimmed by 2 bases and J by 4 bases, 0 bases remained unmatched. The chain uses TRBV10-3 and TRBJ2-3, with 10 bases matching TRBD2. Source material: peripheral blood. This receptor was obtained from a woman at least 80 years old with active or convalescent COVID-19. CDR3 region: CAISEGTSADTQYF. Here the CDR3 DNA reads TGTGCCATCAGTGAGGGGACTAGCGCAGATACGCAGTATTTT.